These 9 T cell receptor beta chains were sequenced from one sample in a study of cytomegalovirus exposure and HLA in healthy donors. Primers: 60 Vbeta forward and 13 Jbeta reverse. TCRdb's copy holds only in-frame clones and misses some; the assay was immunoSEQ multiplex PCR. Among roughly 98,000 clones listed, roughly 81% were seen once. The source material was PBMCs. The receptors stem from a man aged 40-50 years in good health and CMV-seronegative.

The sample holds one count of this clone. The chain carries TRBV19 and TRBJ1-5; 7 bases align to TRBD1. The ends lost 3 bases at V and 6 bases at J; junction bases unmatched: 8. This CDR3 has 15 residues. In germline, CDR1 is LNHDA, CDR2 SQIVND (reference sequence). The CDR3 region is CASSILTGSGQPQHF. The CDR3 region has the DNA TGTGCCAGTAGTATCCTGACAGGGTCGGGTCAGCCCCAGCATTTT.

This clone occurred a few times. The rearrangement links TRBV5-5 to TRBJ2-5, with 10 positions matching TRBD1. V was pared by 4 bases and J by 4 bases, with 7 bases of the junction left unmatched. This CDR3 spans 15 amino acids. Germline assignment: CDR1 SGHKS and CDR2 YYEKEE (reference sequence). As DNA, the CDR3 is TGTGCCAGCAGCGGAGACAGGGGGCGCGGAGAGACCCAGTACTTC. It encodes CASSGDRGRGETQYF.

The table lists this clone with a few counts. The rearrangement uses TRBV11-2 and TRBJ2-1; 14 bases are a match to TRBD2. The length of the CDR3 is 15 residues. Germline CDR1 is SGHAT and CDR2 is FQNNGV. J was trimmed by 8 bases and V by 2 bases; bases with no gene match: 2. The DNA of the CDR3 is TGTGCCAGCAGCTTACAGGGACTAGCGGGGGATGAGCAGTTCTTC. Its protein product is CASSLQGLAGDEQFF.

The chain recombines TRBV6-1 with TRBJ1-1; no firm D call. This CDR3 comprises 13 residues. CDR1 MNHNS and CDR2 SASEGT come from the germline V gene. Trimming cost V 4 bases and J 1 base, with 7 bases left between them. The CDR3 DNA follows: TGTGCCAGCAGTGGGCAAACGAACACTGAAGCTTTCTTT. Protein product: CASSGQTNTEAFF.

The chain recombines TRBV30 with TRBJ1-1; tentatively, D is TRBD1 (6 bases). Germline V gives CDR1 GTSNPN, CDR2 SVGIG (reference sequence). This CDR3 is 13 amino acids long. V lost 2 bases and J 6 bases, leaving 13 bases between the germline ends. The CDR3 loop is CAWSRKQGSEAFF. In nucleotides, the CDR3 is TGTGCCTGGAGTCGGAAACAGGGCTCTGAAGCTTTCTTT.

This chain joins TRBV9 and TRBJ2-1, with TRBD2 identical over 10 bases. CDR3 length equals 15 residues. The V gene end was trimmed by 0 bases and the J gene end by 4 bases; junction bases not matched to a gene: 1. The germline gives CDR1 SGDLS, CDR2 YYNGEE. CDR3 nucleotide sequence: TGTGCCAGCAGCGTAGAACTAGCGGGATACAATGAGCAGTTCTTC. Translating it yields CASSVELAGYNEQFF.

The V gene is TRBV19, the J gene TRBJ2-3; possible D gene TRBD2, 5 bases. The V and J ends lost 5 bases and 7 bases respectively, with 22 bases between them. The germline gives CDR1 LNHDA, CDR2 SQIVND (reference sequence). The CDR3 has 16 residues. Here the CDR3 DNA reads TGTGCCAGTAGTTCCCTAGGGCGGGTTACCCCCCATACGCAGTATTTT. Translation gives CASSSLGRVTPHTQYF.

The CDR3: CASSSLSSGQSAPQHF. For the CDR3, the DNA is TGTGCCAGCAGTTCCTTGTCTTCAGGGCAGAGTGCGCCCCAGCATTTT. The chain is built from TRBV6-5 and TRBJ1-5, with D possibly TRBD1 on 5 matching bases. Germline CDR1 and CDR2: MNHEY and SVGAGI. Deletions cut 4 bases from V and 9 bases from J, with 22 bases between. The CDR3 runs to 16 residues.

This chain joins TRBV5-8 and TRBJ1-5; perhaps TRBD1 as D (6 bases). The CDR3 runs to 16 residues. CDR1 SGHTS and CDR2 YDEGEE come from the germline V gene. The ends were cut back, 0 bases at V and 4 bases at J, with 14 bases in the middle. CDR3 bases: TGTGCCAGCAGCTTGGGAACAGGGACGTATAATCAGCCCCAGCATTTT. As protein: CASSLGTGTYNQPQHF.